A single sample gave rise to the 2 T cell receptor beta chains below, sequenced in a study of T cells after yellow fever vaccination. Each CDR3 protein gets one entry after TCRdb re-called the 5' RACE reads with MiXCR. The table lists 500,000 to 650,000 distinct CDR3 sequences, approximately 16% of them singletons. The input for sequencing was PBMCs, taken 5 days after the first yellow fever vaccination. The source is a man aged 18 to 30 who received the YFV17D yellow fever vaccine.

This clonotype was seen a handful of times. The chain links TRBV9 to TRBJ2-1; 7 bases fit TRBD1. Germline CDR1 SGDLS, CDR2 YYNGEE. V shed 4 bases, J shed 4 bases, and the junction held 8 bases outside the gene matches. The CDR3 is made up of 15 amino acids. The CDR3 DNA is TGTGCCAGCAGCCCATCCGGGACAGAATACAATGAGCAGTTCTTC. It codes for CASSPSGTEYNEQFF.

The rearrangement links TRBV5-1 to TRBJ1-3; TRBD1 matches 7 bases. The CDR3 has 15 amino acids. CDR1 is SGHRS and CDR2 is YFSETQ in the germline V gene. V was clipped by 1 base and J by 4 bases; unmatched bases: 5. CDR3 sequence: CASSLRGQFGNTIYF. The CDR3 DNA reads as TGCGCCAGCAGCTTGCGGGGACAGTTCGGAAACACCATATATTTT.